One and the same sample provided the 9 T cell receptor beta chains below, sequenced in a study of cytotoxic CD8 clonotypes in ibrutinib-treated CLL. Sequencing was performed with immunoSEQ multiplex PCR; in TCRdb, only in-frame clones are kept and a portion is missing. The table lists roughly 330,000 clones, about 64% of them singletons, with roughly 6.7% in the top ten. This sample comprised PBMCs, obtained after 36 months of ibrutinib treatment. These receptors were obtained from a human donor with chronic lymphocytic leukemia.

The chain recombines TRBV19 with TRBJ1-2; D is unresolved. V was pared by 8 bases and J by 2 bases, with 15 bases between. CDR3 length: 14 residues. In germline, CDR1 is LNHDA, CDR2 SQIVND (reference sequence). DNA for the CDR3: TGTGCCAGTCCTAATAGACGGATGAACTATGGCTACACCTTC. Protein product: CASPNRRMNYGYTF.

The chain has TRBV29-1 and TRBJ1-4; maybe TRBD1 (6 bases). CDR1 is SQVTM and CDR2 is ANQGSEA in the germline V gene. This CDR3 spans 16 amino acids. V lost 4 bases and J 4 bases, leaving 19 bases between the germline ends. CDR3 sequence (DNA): TGCAGCGTTGCTCCACAGGGACTCGGCCATAATGAAAAACTGTTTTTT. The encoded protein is CSVAPQGLGHNEKLFF.

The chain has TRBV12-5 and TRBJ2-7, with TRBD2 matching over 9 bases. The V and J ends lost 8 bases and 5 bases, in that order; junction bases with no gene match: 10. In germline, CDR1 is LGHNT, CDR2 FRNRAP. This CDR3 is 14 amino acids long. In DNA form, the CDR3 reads TGTGCTAGTCGATGGGCTAGCGGGAAACACGAGCAGTACTTC. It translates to CASRWASGKHEQYF. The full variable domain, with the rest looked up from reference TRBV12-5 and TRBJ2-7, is DARVTQTPRHKVTEMGQEVTMRCQPILGHNTVFWYRQTMMQGLELLAYFRNRAPLDDSGMPKDRFSAEMPDATLATLKIQPSEPRDSAVYFCASRWASGKHEQYFGPGTRLTVT.

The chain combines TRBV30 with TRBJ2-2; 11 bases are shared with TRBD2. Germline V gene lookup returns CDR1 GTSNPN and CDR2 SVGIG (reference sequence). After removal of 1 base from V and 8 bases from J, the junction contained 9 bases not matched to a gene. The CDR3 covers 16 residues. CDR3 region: CAWSGLAGHEFGELFF. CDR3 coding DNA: TGTGCCTGGAGTGGACTAGCGGGGCACGAATTTGGGGAGCTGTTTTTT.

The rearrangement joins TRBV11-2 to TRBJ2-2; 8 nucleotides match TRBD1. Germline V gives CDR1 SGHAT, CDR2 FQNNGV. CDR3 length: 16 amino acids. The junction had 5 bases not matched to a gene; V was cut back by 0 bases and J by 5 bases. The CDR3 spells CASSLDPRTGTGELFF. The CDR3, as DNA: TGTGCCAGCAGCTTAGACCCGCGGACAGGGACCGGGGAGCTGTTTTTT.

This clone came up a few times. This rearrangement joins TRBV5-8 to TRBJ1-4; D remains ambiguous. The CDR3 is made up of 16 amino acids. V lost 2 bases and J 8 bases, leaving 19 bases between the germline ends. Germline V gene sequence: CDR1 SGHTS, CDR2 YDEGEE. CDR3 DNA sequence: TGTGCCAGCAGCTTACCCCCCATCCGGTTGGGAGAAAAACTGTTTTTT. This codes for CASSLPPIRLGEKLFF. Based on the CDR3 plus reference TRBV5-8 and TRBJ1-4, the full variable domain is EAGVTQSPTHLIKTRGQQATLRCSPISGHTSVYWYQQALGLGLQFLLWYDEGEERNRGNFPPRFSGRQFPNYSSELNVNALELEDSALYLCASSLPPIRLGEKLFFGSGTQLSVL.

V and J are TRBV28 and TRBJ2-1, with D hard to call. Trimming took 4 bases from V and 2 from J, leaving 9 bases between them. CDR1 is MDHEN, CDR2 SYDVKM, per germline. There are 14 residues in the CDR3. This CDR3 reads CASSSGGTYNEQFF. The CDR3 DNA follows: TGTGCCAGCAGTTCCGGCGGAACCTACAATGAGCAGTTCTTC.

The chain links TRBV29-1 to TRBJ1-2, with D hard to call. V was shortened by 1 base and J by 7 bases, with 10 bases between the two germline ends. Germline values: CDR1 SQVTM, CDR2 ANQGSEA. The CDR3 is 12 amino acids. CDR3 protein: CSVEAYLRGYTF. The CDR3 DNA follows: TGCAGCGTTGAAGCATACCTGCGTGGCTACACCTTC.

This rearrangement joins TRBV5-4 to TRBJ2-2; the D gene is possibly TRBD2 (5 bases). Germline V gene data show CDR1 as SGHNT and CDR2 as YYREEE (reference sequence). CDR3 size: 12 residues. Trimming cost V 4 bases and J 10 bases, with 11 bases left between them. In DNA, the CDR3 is TGTGCCAGCAGCACCCGGACTGAGGAGCTGTTTTTT. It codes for CASSTRTEELFF.